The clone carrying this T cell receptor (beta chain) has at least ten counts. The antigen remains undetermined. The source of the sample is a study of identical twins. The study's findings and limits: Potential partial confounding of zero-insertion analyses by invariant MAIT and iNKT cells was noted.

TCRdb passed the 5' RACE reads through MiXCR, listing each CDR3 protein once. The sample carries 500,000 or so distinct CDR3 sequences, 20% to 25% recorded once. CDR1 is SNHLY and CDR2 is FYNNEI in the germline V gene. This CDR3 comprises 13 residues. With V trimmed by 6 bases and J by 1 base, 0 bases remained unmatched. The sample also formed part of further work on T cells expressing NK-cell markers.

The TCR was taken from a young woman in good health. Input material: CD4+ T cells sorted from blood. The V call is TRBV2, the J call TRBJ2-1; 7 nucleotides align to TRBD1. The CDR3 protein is CASRDRSYNEQFF. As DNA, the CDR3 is TGTGCCAGCAGGGACAGGTCCTACAATGAGCAGTTCTTC.